This T cell receptor (beta chain) was documented in a study of T cells in Graves' hyperthyroidism and ophthalmopathy. Amplified regions were TCR beta CDR3 sequences from RNA transcripts. A first-round RT-PCR of the TCR CDR3 used the HTBI primer set. TCRdb re-called the multiplex PCR reads with MiXCR, one entry per CDR3 protein. The repertoire includes hundreds of thousands of distinct CDR3 sequences, about 45% of them detected once, and under 8.5% sits in the top ten. Deletions cut 1 base from V and 2 bases from J, with 11 bases between. This CDR3 is 15 amino acids long. Germline V gene lookup returns CDR1 MGHDK and CDR2 SYGVNS. Patients were excluded because of uncontrolled infection, other autoimmune disease, pregnancy or lactation. Comment on this clonotype: What it binds is not known.

The study, taken as a whole, reports: From stable hyperthyroidism, ophthalmopathy was set apart by a 13 V-J model.

The receptor's source is an adult man with Graves' disease, either hyperthyroidism or ophthalmopathy (not recorded which). The sample taken for sequencing was peripheral blood or thyroid tissue (not recorded which). The V gene is TRBV25-1, the J gene TRBJ1-1; unclear D gene. CDR3 in amino acids: CASSELSSGNTEAFF. CDR3 coding DNA: TGTGCCAGCAGTGAATTAAGTTCTGGAAACACTGAAGCTTTCTTT.